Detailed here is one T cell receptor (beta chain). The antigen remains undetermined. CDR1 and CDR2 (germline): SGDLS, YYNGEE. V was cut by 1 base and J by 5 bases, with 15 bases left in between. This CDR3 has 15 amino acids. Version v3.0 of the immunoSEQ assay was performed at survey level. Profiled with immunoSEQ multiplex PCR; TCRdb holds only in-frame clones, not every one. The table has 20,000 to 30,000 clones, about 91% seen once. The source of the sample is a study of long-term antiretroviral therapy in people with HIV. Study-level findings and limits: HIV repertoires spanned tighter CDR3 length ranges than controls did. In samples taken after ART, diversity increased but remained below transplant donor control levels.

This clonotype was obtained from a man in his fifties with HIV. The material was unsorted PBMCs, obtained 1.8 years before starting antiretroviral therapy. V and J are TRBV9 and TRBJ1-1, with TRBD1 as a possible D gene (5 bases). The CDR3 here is CASSVQGGPGTEAFF. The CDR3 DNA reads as TGTGCCAGCAGCGTACAGGGAGGACCAGGAACTGAAGCTTTCTTT.